The next 23 T cell receptor beta chains were all read from a single sample in a study of T cell responses to AZD1222 COVID-19 vaccine. The protocol was immunoSEQ multiplex PCR, while the TCRdb copy is restricted to in-frame clones and leaves out a portion. The sample yields some 83,000 clones, around 88% seen once. Sequencing was performed on peripheral blood, taken on day 0 of AZD1222 vaccination. The receptors stem from an adult in good health.

This chain uses TRBV6-5 with TRBJ1-2; D may be TRBD1 (6 bases). This CDR3 is built from 14 residues. Trimming shortened V by 0 bases and J by 4 bases, and 9 bases separated the two germline ends. CDR1 is MNHEY, CDR2 SVGAGI, per germline. The DNA of the CDR3 is TGTGCCAGCAGTTACTCGACAGGCGTCTATGGCTACACCTTC. Encoded protein: CASSYSTGVYGYTF.

J is TRBJ1-6 and V is TRBV16; 9 bases are shared with TRBD1. Germline V gene data show CDR1 as KGHSY and CDR2 as FQNENV. The CDR3 contains 15 residues. J lost 8 bases, V lost 3 bases, and 5 bases had no gene match. The CDR3, as DNA: TGTGCCAGCAGCCATGGGACAGGGAATCATTCACCCCTCCACTTT. It is translated as CASSHGTGNHSPLHF.

This chain uses TRBV30 with TRBJ1-5; possible D gene TRBD1, 6 bases. CDR3 length equals 12 residues. V lost 0 bases and J 6 bases, leaving 6 bases between the germline ends. The germline gives CDR1 GTSNPN, CDR2 SVGIG (reference sequence). CDR3 sequence (DNA): TGTGCCTGGAGTGTAGGGGGTCAGCCCCAGCATTTT. It translates to CAWSVGGQPQHF. The entire variable domain, with the rest obtained from reference TRBV30 and TRBJ1-5, is as follows: SQTIHQWPATLVQPVGSPLSLECTVEGTSNPNLYWYRQAAGRGLQLLFYSVGIGQISSEVPQNLSASRPQDRQFILSSKKLLLSDSGFYLCAWSVGGQPQHFGDGTRLSIL.

The rearrangement uses TRBV10-3 and TRBJ1-5, with 7 positions matching TRBD1. The ends lost 10 bases at V and 4 bases at J; junction bases unmatched: 16. This CDR3 contains 16 residues. CDR1 and CDR2 (germline): ENHRY, SYGVKD. CDR3 protein: CATTPQGGATNQPQHF. For the CDR3, the DNA is TGTGCCACGACTCCCCAGGGGGGGGCCACGAATCAGCCCCAGCATTTT.

The CDR3 DNA is TGCAGTAAACCCTGGGGGGAGACCCAGTACTTC. It codes for CSKPWGETQYF. This chain joins TRBV20-1 and TRBJ2-5; D may correspond to TRBD1 or TRBD2 (5 bases each). The V end lost 8 bases, the J end lost 5 bases, and 12 bases lay between the germline ends. Per the germline V gene, CDR1 is DFQATT and CDR2 is SNEGSKA (reference sequence). The CDR3 length is 11 residues.

The gene calls are TRBV7-9 and TRBJ1-2; tentatively, D is TRBD1 (5 bases). V lost 3 bases to trimming and J lost 8 bases, with 16 bases between them. Per germline, CDR1 SEHNR and CDR2 FQNEAQ (reference sequence). The CDR3 spans 14 residues. The CDR3 region is CASSFIDSARGYTF. As DNA, the CDR3 is TGTGCCAGCAGCTTTATTGACAGCGCACGAGGCTACACCTTC.

The chain has TRBV7-9 and TRBJ1-2; D gene ambiguous. CDR3 length equals 15 residues. V was shortened by 3 bases and J by 7 bases, with 18 bases between the two germline ends. Per germline, CDR1 SEHNR and CDR2 FQNEAQ (reference sequence). Written as DNA, the CDR3 is TGTGCCAGCAGCTTCAAGGGTAGCTCCTTTATTGGCTACACCTTC. Amino acid sequence: CASSFKGSSFIGYTF. The entire variable domain, with the rest obtained from reference TRBV7-9 and TRBJ1-2, is as follows: DTGVSQNPRHKITKRGQNVTFRCDPISEHNRLYWYRQTLGQGPEFLTYFQNEAQLEKSRLLSDRFSAERPKGSFSTLEIQRTEQGDSAMYLCASSFKGSSFIGYTFGSGTRLTVV.

This sequence joins TRBV9 and TRBJ2-7; TRBD2 is a possible D gene (6 bases). Germline-derived CDR1 and CDR2 are SGDLS and YYNGEE. The V end lost 4 bases, the J end lost 4 bases, and 18 bases lay between the germline ends. This CDR3 is 15 amino acids long. In DNA, the CDR3 is TGTGCCAGCAGCCCCTCCGTGTCGGGGGATTACGAGCAGTACTTC. Protein: CASSPSVSGDYEQYF.

This clone was counted between two and nine times. The chain uses TRBV19 and TRBJ1-1; D unresolved. Per germline, CDR1 LNHDA and CDR2 SQIVND (reference sequence). The V gene lost 5 bases and the J gene lost 4 bases, with 5 bases spanning the gap. The length of the CDR3 is 11 residues. CDR3 nucleotide sequence: TGTGCCAGTAGTTGGGGCACTGAAGCTTTCTTT. This sequence encodes CASSWGTEAFF. The variable domain in full, completed from reference TRBV19 and TRBJ1-1, reads DGGITQSPKYLFRKEGQNVTLSCEQNLNHDAMYWYRQDPGQGLRLIYYSQIVNDFQKGDIAEGYSVSREKKESFPLTVTSAQKNPTAFYLCASSWGTEAFFGQGTRLTVV.

The chain carries TRBV7-2 and TRBJ2-7; D gene uncertain. Germline V gene data show CDR1 as SGHTA and CDR2 as FQGNSA. The CDR3 has 13 amino acids. The V end lost 5 bases, the J end lost 3 bases, and 11 bases lay between the germline ends. CDR3 region: CASSRTIYYEQYF. CDR3 in DNA: TGTGCCAGCAGCCGGACGATATACTACGAGCAGTACTTC. Variable domain in full (rest from reference TRBV7-2 and TRBJ2-7): GAGVSQSPSNKVTEKGKDVELRCDPISGHTALYWYRQSLGQGLEFLIYFQGNSAPDKSGLPSDRFSAERTGGSVSTLTIQRTQQEDSAVYLCASSRTIYYEQYFGPGTRLTVT.

A single count supports this clone. This chain links TRBV2 with TRBJ1-1; TRBD1 agrees at 7 bases. CDR3 size: 11 residues. The germline V gene encodes CDR1 SNHLY and CDR2 FYNNEI. J gave up 11 bases and V 5 bases, and 5 bases lay outside the gene matches. Here the CDR3 DNA reads TGTGCCAGCAGTCAAACAGGGGTGGCTTTCTTT. This translates into CASSQTGVAFF.

V is TRBV5-4 and J is TRBJ1-6; D perhaps matches TRBD1 (6 bases). This CDR3 has 18 residues. V was clipped by 4 bases and J by 4 bases, with 21 bases between them. The germline CDR1 and CDR2 sequences are SGHNT and YYREEE (reference sequence). This CDR3 is CASSLAGAGSYYNSPLHF. CDR3 nucleotide sequence: TGTGCCAGCAGCCTAGCGGGGGCCGGGAGCTATTATAATTCACCCCTCCACTTT.

The V call is TRBV6-2 or TRBV6-3, the J call TRBJ1-5, with D possibly being TRBD1 (6 bases). The CDR3 consists of 17 residues. Per the germline V gene, CDR1 is MNHEY and CDR2 is SVGEGT. Trimming pared 7 bases from V and 0 bases from J, leaving 19 bases between. The CDR3 coding sequence is TGTGCCAGCACCCCACCAGGGGATACATATAGCAATCAGCCCCAGCATTTT. As protein: CASTPPGDTYSNQPQHF.

V is TRBV12-5 and J is TRBJ2-7; 16 bases are a match to TRBD2. The CDR3 spans 21 residues. Germline loops: CDR1 LGHNT, CDR2 FRNRAP. With V trimmed by 3 bases and J by 0 bases, 14 bases remained unmatched. The CDR3 region is CASGFAPLPGLAGGPSYEQYF. The CDR3 bases are TGTGCTAGTGGTTTCGCCCCCCTCCCGGGACTAGCGGGGGGGCCCTCCTACGAGCAGTACTTC.

This sequence joins TRBV5-6 and TRBJ2-7; 8 bases line up with TRBD1. CDR3 length equals 15 residues. Germline assignment: CDR1 SGHDT and CDR2 YYEEEE. Trimming at V came to 0 bases and at J to 3 bases, leaving 5 bases not matched to a gene. The CDR3 DNA is TGTGCCAGCAGCTTGGGGAGGGGACAGGTCTACGAGCAGTACTTC. This translates into CASSLGRGQVYEQYF. Complete variable domain (other parts from reference TRBV5-6 and TRBJ2-7): DAGVTQSPTHLIKTRGQQVTLRCSPKSGHDTVSWYQQALGQGPQFIFQYYEEEERQRGNFPDRFSGHQFPNYSSELNVNALLLGDSALYLCASSLGRGQVYEQYFGPGTRLTVT.

The chain is built from TRBV30 and TRBJ1-5; possibly TRBD1 for D (5 bases). The CDR3 spans 13 residues. Between the trimmed V and J ends, which lost 1 base and 12 bases, there was a span of 16 bases. Germline V gene sequence: CDR1 GTSNPN, CDR2 SVGIG (reference sequence). This CDR3 is CAWSAFGTDGQHF. Here the CDR3 DNA reads TGTGCCTGGAGTGCCTTCGGGACCGATGGCCAGCATTTT.

This chain joins TRBV5-5 and TRBJ2-7; D remains unclear. The CDR3 sequence is 12 residues long. Per the germline V gene, CDR1 is SGHKS and CDR2 is YYEKEE (reference sequence). V shed 2 bases and J shed 3 bases, with 6 bases lying between them. The CDR3 is CASSFNNYEQYF. The CDR3 DNA is TGTGCCAGCAGCTTCAACAACTACGAGCAGTACTTC.

For the CDR3, the DNA is TGTGCCAGCAGTGGGGAGTGGCCCACTAATGAAAAACTGTTTTTT. Protein sequence: CASSGEWPTNEKLFF. V usage is TRBV25-1 and J usage is TRBJ1-4, with D unclear. V lost 4 bases and J 2 bases, leaving 11 bases between the germline ends. This CDR3 is built from 15 residues. Germline V gene lookup returns CDR1 MGHDK and CDR2 SYGVNS.

The V call is TRBV6-5, the J call TRBJ1-2, with TRBD1 matching over 11 bases. The CDR3 has 14 residues. Germline values: CDR1 MNHEY, CDR2 SVGAGI. J was trimmed by 12 bases and V by 4 bases; bases with no gene match: 10. This chain's CDR3 is CASSSAGTGGVHTF. The CDR3 DNA reads as TGTGCCAGCAGTTCCGCCGGGACAGGGGGAGTCCACACCTTC.

V gene TRBV18 combines with J gene TRBJ2-5; maybe TRBD2 (6 bases). This CDR3 region has 15 residues. The V gene's germline CDR1 is KGHSH and CDR2 LQKENI. V was trimmed by 1 base and J by 3 bases, leaving 12 bases between them. The CDR3 protein is CASSPRAEGEETQYF. The CDR3 DNA follows: TGTGCCAGCTCACCACGAGCGGAGGGTGAAGAGACCCAGTACTTC.

The gene calls are TRBV10-3 and TRBJ1-5; D is unresolved. Deletions cut 3 bases from V and 0 bases from J, with 12 bases between. Germline V gene lookup returns CDR1 ENHRY and CDR2 SYGVKD. This CDR3 region has 16 residues. Here the CDR3 reads CAISDLGWYSNQPQHF. Here the CDR3 DNA reads TGTGCCATCAGTGACCTTGGGTGGTATAGCAATCAGCCCCAGCATTTT.

The table lists this clone with a count of one. The CDR3 loop is CASSESDRDYNEQFF. CDR3 nucleotides: TGTGCCAGCAGTGAATCGGACAGGGATTACAATGAGCAGTTCTTC. The chain links TRBV25-1 to TRBJ2-1; 8 bases are a match to TRBD1. Germline CDR1 is MGHDK and CDR2 is SYGVNS. The CDR3 loop spans 15 amino acids. The V segment lost 1 base and the J segment 4 bases; nucleotides outside the gene matches: 3. Looking up the rest from reference TRBV25-1 and TRBJ2-1 gives the full variable domain: EADIYQTPRYLVIGTGKKITLECSQTMGHDKMYWYQQDPGMELHLIHYSYGVNSTEKGDLSSESTVSRIRTEHFPLTLESARPSHTSQYLCASSESDRDYNEQFFGPGTRLTVL.

This chain connects TRBV5-4 to TRBJ2-1, with 10 bases aligning to TRBD2. The germline V gene has CDR1 SGHNT and CDR2 YYREEE (reference sequence). V lost 5 bases, J lost 5 bases, and 13 bases stayed unmatched. The CDR3 sequence is 17 residues long. The CDR3 loop reads CASSPSSSGSSHNEQFF. The CDR3 DNA is TGTGCCAGCAGTCCAAGTTCTAGCGGGAGTTCCCACAATGAGCAGTTCTTC.